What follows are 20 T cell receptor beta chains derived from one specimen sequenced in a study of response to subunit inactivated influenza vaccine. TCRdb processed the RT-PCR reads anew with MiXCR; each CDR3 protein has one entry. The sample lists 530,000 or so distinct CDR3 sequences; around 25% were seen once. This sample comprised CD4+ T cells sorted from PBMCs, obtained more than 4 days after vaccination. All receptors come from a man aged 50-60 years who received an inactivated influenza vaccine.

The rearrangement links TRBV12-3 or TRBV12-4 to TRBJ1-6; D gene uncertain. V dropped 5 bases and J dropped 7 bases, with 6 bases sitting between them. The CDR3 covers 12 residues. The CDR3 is CASSAINSPLHF. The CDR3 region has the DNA TGTGCCAGCAGTGCCATAAATTCACCCCTCCACTTT.

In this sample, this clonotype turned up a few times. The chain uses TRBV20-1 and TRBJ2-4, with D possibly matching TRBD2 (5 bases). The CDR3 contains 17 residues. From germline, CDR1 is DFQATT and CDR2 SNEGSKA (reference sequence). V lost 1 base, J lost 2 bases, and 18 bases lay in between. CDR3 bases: TGCAGTGCTAGAGCGAGGGATCCTGGGGTGACCAAAAACATTCAGTACTTC. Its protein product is CSARARDPGVTKNIQYF.

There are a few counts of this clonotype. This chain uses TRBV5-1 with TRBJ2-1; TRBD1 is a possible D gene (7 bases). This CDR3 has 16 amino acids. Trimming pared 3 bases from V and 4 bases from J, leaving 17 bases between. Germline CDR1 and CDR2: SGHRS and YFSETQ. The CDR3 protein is CASSYPGGGPYNEQFF. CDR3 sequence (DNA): TGCGCCAGCAGCTACCCAGGGGGAGGTCCGTACAATGAGCAGTTCTTC.

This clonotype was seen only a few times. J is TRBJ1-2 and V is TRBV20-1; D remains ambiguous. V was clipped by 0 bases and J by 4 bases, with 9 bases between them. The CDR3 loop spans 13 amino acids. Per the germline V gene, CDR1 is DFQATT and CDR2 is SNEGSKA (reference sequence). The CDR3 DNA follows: TGCAGTGCTAGAGACGGCAGAGTCTATGGCTACACCTTC. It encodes CSARDGRVYGYTF.

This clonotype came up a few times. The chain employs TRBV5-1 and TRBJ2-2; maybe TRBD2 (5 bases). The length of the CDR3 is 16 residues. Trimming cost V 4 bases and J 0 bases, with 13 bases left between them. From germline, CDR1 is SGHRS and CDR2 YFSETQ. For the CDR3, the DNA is TGCGCCAGCAGCCCTTTAGCGACATCGAACACCGGGGAGCTGTTTTTT. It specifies CASSPLATSNTGELFF.

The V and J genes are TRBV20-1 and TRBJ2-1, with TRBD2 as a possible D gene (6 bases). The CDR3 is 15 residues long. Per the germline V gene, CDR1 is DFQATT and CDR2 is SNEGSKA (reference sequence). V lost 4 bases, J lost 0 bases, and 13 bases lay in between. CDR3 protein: CSAKIGSGSYNEQFF. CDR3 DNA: TGCAGTGCTAAGATCGGGAGCGGCTCCTACAATGAGCAGTTCTTC.

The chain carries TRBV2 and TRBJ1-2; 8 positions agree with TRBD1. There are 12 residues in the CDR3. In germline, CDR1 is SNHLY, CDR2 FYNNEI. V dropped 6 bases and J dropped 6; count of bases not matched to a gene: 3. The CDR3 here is CASRRTGNGYTF. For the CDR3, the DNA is TGTGCCAGCAGAAGGACAGGGAATGGCTACACCTTC.

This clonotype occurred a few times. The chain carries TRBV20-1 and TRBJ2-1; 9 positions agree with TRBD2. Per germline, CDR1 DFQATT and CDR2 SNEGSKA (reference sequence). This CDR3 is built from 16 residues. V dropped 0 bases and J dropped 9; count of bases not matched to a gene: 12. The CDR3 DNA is TGCAGTGCTAGAGATCATTTGGCGGGGGGGCGAAGTGAGCAGTTCTTC. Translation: CSARDHLAGGRSEQFF.

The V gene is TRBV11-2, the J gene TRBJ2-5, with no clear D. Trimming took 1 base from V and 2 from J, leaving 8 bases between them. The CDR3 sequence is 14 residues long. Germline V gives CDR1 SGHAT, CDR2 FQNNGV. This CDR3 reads CASSLANLQETQYF. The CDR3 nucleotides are TGTGCCAGCAGCTTAGCCAATCTTCAAGAGACCCAGTACTTC.

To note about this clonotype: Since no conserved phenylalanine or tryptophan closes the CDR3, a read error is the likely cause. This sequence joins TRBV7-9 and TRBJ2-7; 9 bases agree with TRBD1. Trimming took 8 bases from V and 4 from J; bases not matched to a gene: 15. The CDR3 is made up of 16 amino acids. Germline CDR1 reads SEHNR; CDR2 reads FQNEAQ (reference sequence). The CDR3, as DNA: TGTGCCAGCTCAGGGGTTACAGGGGGCCACGTATACGAGCAGTACCTC. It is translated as CASSGVTGGHVYEQYL.

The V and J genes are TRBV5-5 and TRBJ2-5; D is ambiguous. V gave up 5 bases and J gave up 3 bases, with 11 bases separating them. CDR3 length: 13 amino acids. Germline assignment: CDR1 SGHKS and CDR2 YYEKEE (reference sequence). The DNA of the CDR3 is TGTGCCAGCAGGGTAGGCGGAGAAGAGACCCAGTACTTC. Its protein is CASRVGGEETQYF.

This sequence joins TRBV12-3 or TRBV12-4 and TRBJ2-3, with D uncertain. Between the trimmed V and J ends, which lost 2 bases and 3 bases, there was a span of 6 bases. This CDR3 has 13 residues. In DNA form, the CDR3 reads TGTGCCAGCAGTTTAAGGGATACAGATACGCAGTATTTT. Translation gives CASSLRDTDTQYF.

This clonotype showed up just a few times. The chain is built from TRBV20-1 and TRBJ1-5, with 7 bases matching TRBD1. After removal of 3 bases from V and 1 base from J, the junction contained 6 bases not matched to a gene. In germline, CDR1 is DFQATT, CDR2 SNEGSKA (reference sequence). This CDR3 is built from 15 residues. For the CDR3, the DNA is TGCAGTGCTAGTTCCGGGACAGCGAGCAATCAGCCCCAGCATTTT. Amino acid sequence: CSASSGTASNQPQHF.

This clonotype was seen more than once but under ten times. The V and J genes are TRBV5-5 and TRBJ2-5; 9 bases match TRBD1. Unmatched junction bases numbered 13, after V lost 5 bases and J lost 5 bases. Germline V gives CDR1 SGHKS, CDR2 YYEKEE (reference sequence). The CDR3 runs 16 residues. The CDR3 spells CASSRSGGQGRETQYF. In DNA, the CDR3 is TGTGCCAGCAGTCGTTCCGGGGGACAGGGAAGGGAGACCCAGTACTTC.

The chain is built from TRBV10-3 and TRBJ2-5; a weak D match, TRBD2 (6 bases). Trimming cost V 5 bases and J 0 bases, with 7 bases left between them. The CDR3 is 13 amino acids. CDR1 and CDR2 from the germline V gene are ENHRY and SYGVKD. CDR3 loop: CAISRDYQETQYF. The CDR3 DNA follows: TGTGCCATCAGTCGGGACTACCAAGAGACCCAGTACTTC.

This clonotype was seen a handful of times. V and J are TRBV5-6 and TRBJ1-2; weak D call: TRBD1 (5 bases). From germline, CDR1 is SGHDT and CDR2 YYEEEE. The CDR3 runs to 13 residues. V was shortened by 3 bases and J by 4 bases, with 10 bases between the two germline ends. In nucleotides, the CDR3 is TGTGCCAGCAGCTCTACGACAGTCTATGGCTACACCTTC. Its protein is CASSSTTVYGYTF.

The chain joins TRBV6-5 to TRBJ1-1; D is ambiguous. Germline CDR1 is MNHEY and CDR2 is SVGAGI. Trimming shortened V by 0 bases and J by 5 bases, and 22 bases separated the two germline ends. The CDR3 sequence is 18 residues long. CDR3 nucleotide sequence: TGTGCCAGCAGTTACTCGATGGCCCAAACAGCAACCCGGACTGAAGCTTTCTTT. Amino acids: CASSYSMAQTATRTEAFF.

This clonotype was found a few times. Here the CDR3 reads CASSFFGRRPSGNQPQHF. The CDR3, as DNA: TGTGCCAGCAGTTTCTTCGGACGGAGGCCTTCGGGCAATCAGCCCCAGCATTTT. The rearrangement links TRBV28 to TRBJ1-5; D is uncertain. The germline V and J ends were trimmed by 3 bases and 2 bases, with 20 bases remaining between them. Germline V gene sequence: CDR1 MDHEN, CDR2 SYDVKM. This CDR3 contains 18 residues.

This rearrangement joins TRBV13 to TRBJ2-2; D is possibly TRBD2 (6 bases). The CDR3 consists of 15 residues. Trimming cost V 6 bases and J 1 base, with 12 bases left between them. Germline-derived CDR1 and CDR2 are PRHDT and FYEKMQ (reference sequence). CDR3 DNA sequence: TGTGCCAGCAGGCCTTACGGGAGGAACACCGGGGAGCTGTTTTTT. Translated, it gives CASRPYGRNTGELFF.

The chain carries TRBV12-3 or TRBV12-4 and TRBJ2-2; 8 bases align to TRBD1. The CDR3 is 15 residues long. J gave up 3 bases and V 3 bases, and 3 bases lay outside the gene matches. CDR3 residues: CASSFRQGYTGELFF. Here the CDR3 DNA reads TGTGCCAGCAGTTTCCGACAGGGGTACACCGGGGAGCTGTTTTTT.